The 13 T cell receptor beta chains presented below share a single source sample, sequenced in a study of siplizumab effects on memory and regulatory T cells (dated by TCRdb to about 2019). The library was generated by the immunoSEQ multiplex PCR assay. The table was pulled from immuneACCESS by TCRdb, which kept in-frame rearrangements only. Such tables lose some clones; where checked, under half of the loss comes from unresolved V genes, and the rest has no known cause. The sample table records 100,000 to 120,000 clones; about 93% of these occur just once. Around 0.29% of the sample rests with the top ten. The sample consisted of CD4+ T cells sorted from blood. These receptors were collected from a human donor in good health.

The chain is built from TRBV4-1 and TRBJ2-1; TRBD1 agrees at 7 bases. The germline gives CDR1 MGHRA, CDR2 YSYEKL. Trimming cost V 4 bases and J 1 base; bases outside gene matches: 1. This CDR3 region has 14 residues. CDR3 sequence (DNA): TGCGCCAGCAGCCCGGGACAGTCCTACAATGAGCAGTTCTTC. Its translation is CASSPGQSYNEQFF.

The V call is TRBV5-1, the J call TRBJ1-1, with 7 positions matching TRBD1. The germline V gene has CDR1 SGHRS and CDR2 YFSETQ. The CDR3 runs 15 residues. V trimming: 4 bases; J trimming: 5 bases; junction bases outside the gene matches: 11. CDR3 coding DNA: TGCGCCAGCAGCCCCGACGCCCAGGGGGGGACTGAAGCTTTCTTT. This gives the protein CASSPDAQGGTEAFF.

V usage is TRBV6-5 and J usage is TRBJ2-1; D is tentatively TRBD1 or TRBD2 (5 bases each). In germline, CDR1 is MNHEY, CDR2 SVGAGI. V was trimmed by 6 bases and J by 5 bases, leaving 17 bases between them. The CDR3 extends over 15 amino acids. CDR3 coding DNA: TGTGCCAGCAGAGGGTACAAGGGACCAAACAATGAGCAGTTCTTC. This sequence encodes CASRGYKGPNNEQFF.

This chain connects TRBV6-1 to TRBJ1-5; D gene uncertain. CDR3 length: 12 residues. V gave up 6 bases and J gave up 6 bases, with 9 bases separating them. From germline, CDR1 is MNHNS and CDR2 SASEGT. CDR3 sequence reads: CASSIGSQPQHF. CDR3 DNA sequence: TGTGCCAGCAGCATAGGATCTCAGCCCCAGCATTTT.

This chain joins TRBV7-6 and TRBJ1-2, with D tentatively TRBD1 (6 bases). Trimming took off 5 bases at V and 1 base at J, with 20 bases between the two ends. The CDR3 totals 17 residues. Germline V lookup: CDR1 SGHVS, CDR2 FNYEAQ. This chain's CDR3 is CASSPKAGVSLNYGYTF. The CDR3 nucleotides read TGTGCCAGCAGCCCTAAGGCAGGGGTCAGTCTTAACTATGGCTACACCTTC.

The genes are TRBV6-6 and TRBJ1-1; no definite D call. The CDR3 is 11 amino acids. The germline V and J ends were trimmed by 2 bases and 11 bases, with 9 bases remaining between them. Germline V gene data show CDR1 as MNHNY and CDR2 as SVGAGI (reference sequence). This CDR3 is CASSYLVWAFF. DNA of the CDR3: TGTGCCAGCAGTTACCTGGTATGGGCTTTCTTT.

This chain joins TRBV9 and TRBJ2-1, with 9 bases lining up with TRBD2. CDR1 is SGDLS, CDR2 YYNGEE, per germline. V lost 0 bases to trimming and J lost 7 bases; unmatched junction nucleotides: 8. The CDR3 length is 16 residues. The CDR3 bases are TGTGCCAGCAGCGTAGCGGAGCGGGGGGCCGGGAATGAGCAGTTCTTC. Translated, it gives CASSVAERGAGNEQFF.

V is TRBV5-4 and J is TRBJ2-3; D unresolved. Trimming removed 1 base from V and 4 bases from J, with 4 bases in between. From germline, CDR1 is SGHNT and CDR2 YYREEE (reference sequence). This CDR3 is built from 12 residues. CDR3 amino acids: CASSLTADTQYF. In DNA, the CDR3 is TGTGCCAGCAGCTTGACAGCAGATACGCAGTATTTT.

The gene calls are TRBV6-5 and TRBJ2-1, with TRBD1 identical over 11 bases. The CDR3 is 16 residues long. CDR1 and CDR2 from the germline V gene are MNHEY and SVGAGI. Trimming took 4 bases from V and 8 from J; bases not matched to a gene: 10. The CDR3, as DNA: TGTGCCAGCAGTTTGGATGGGACAGGGGGTTTCGATGAGCAGTTCTTC. It is translated as CASSLDGTGGFDEQFF.

This clone was found once. The genes are TRBV6-5 and TRBJ1-1; D possibly corresponds to TRBD1 (6 bases). V gave up 2 bases and J gave up 3 bases, with 13 bases separating them. This CDR3 is 15 amino acids long. CDR1 MNHEY and CDR2 SVGAGI come from the germline V gene. CDR3: CASSYPRGGDTEAFF. DNA of the CDR3: TGTGCCAGCAGTTACCCCAGGGGAGGGGACACTGAAGCTTTCTTT.

This rearrangement joins TRBV11-3 to TRBJ2-1, with unresolved D. This CDR3 contains 12 residues. V was clipped by 6 bases and J by 8 bases, with 11 bases between them. Germline CDR1 SGHNT, CDR2 YENEEA. CDR3: CASSKSLHEQFF. The CDR3 nucleotides are TGTGCCAGCAGTAAAAGCTTACATGAGCAGTTCTTC.

The rearrangement uses TRBV27 and TRBJ2-7, with D perhaps matching TRBD1 or TRBD2 (5 bases each). The germline V gene encodes CDR1 MNHEY and CDR2 SMNVEV (reference sequence). Trimming pared 6 bases from V and 5 bases from J, leaving 23 bases between. The CDR3 runs to 16 residues. The chain's CDR3 is CASSWLTAGTLHEQYF. CDR3 sequence (DNA): TGTGCCAGCAGCTGGCTCACCGCAGGGACCCTCCACGAGCAGTACTTC.

The chain recombines TRBV7-6 with TRBJ1-1; possibly TRBD1 for D (6 bases). This CDR3 has 17 residues. Germline lookup yields CDR1 SGHVS and CDR2 FNYEAQ. Trimming pared 3 bases from V and 4 bases from J, leaving 21 bases between. The CDR3 here is CASSLGRQGKVTTEAFF. For the CDR3, the DNA is TGTGCCAGCAGCTTGGGTCGTCAGGGGAAAGTGACCACTGAAGCTTTCTTT.